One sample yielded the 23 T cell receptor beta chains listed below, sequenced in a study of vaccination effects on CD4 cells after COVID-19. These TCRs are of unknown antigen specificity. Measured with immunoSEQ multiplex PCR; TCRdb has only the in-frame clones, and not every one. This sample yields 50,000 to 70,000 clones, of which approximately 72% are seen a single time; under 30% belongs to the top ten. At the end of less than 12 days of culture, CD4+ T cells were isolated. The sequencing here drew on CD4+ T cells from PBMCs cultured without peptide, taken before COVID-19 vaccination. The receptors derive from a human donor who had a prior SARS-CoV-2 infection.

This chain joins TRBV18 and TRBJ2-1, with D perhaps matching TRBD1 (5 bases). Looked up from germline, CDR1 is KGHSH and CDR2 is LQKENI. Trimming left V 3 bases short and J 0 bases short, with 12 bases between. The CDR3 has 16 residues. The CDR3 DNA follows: TGTGCCAGCTCACCTACAGACAGACTCTCCTACAATGAGCAGTTCTTC. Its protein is CASSPTDRLSYNEQFF.

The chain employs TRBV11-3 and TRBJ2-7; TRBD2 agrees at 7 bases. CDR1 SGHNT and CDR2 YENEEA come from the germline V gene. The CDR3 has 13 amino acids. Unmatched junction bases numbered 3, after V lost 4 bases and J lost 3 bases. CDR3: CASSWERDYEQYF. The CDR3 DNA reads TGTGCCAGCAGCTGGGAGCGGGACTACGAGCAGTACTTC.

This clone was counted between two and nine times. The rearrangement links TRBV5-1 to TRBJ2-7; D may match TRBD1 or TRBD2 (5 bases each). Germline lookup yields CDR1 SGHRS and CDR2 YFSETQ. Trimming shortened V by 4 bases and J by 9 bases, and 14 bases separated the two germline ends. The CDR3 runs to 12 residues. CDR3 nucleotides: TGCGCCAGCAGCCCGGGACCTGCGATGCAGTACTTC. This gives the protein CASSPGPAMQYF.

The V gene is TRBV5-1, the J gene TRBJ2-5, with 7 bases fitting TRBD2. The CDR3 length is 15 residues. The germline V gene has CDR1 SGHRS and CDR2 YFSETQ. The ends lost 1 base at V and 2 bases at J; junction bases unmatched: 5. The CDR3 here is CASSLSRREQETQYF. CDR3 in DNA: TGCGCCAGCAGCTTGAGTCGGCGGGAGCAAGAGACCCAGTACTTC.

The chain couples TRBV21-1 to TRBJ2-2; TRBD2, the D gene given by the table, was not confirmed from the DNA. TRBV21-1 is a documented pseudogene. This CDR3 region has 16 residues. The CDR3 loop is CASSKAPGLNTGELFF. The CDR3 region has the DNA TGTGCCAGCAGCAAAGCTCCGGGACTCAACACCGGGGAGCTGTTTTTT.

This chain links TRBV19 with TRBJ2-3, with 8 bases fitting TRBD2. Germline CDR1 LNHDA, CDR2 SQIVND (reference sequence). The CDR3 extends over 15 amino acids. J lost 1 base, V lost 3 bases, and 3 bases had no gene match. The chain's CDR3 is CASSMRGARTDTQYF. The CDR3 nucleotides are TGTGCCAGTAGTATGCGGGGGGCCCGCACAGATACGCAGTATTTT.

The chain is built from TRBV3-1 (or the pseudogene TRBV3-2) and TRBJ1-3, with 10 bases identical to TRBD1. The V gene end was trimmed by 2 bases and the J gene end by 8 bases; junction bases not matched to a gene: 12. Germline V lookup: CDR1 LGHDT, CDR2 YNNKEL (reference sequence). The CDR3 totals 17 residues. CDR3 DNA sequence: TGTGCCAGCAGCCAAATAACACACCGGGACAGGGGCCACACCATATATTTT. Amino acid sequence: CASSQITHRDRGHTIYF.

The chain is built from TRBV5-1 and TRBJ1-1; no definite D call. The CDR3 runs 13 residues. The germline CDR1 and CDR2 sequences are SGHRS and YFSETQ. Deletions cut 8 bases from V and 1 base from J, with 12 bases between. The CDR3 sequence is CASARWGNTEAFF. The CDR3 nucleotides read TGCGCCAGTGCCCGTTGGGGGAACACTGAAGCTTTCTTT.

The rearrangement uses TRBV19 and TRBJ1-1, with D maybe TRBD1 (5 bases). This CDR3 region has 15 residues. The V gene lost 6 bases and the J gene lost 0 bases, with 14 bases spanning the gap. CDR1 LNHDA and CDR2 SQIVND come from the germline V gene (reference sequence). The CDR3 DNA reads TGTGCCAGTAGAACAGGAGTATTCATGAACACTGAAGCTTTCTTT. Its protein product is CASRTGVFMNTEAFF.

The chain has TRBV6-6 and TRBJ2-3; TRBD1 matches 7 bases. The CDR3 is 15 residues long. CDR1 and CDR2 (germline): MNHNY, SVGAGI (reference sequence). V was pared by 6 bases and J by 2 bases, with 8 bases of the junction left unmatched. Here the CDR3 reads CASSLNRGPTDTQYF. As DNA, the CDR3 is TGTGCCAGCAGCCTCAACAGGGGCCCCACAGATACGCAGTATTTT.

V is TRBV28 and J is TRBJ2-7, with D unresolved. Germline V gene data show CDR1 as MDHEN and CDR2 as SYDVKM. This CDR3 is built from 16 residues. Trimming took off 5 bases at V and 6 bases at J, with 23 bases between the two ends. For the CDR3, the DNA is TGTGCCAGCAGTACAATCTTGGGCTCTCAATTGGGCGAGCAGTACTTC. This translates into CASSTILGSQLGEQYF.

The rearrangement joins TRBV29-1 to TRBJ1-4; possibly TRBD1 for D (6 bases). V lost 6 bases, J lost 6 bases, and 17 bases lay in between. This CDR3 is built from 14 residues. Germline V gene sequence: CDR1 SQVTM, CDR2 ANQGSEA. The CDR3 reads CSVRVRGGYEKLFF. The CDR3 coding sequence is TGCAGCGTACGGGTCCGAGGGGGGTATGAAAAACTGTTTTTT.

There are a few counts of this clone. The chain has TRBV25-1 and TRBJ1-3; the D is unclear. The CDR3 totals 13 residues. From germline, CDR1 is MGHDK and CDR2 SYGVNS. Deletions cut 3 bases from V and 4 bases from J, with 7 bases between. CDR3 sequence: CASSEVAGNTIYF. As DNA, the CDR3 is TGTGCCAGCAGTGAGGTCGCCGGAAACACCATATATTTT. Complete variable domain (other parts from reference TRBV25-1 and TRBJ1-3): EADIYQTPRYLVIGTGKKITLECSQTMGHDKMYWYQQDPGMELHLIHYSYGVNSTEKGDLSSESTVSRIRTEHFPLTLESARPSHTSQYLCASSEVAGNTIYFGEGSWLTVV.

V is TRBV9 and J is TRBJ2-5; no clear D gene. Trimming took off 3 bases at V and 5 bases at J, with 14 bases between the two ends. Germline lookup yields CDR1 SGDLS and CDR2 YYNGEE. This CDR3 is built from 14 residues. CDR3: CASSGDSSRETQYF. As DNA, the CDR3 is TGTGCCAGCAGCGGAGACTCCTCCCGGGAGACCCAGTACTTC.

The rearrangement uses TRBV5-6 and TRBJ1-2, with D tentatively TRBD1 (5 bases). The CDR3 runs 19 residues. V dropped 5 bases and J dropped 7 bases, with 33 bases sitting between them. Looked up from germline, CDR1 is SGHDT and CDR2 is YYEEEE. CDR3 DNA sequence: TGTGCCAGCAGTGACGGGGCCGGCCCCCACCTTCGGGCTGCTTCTGGCTACACCTTC. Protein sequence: CASSDGAGPHLRAASGYTF.

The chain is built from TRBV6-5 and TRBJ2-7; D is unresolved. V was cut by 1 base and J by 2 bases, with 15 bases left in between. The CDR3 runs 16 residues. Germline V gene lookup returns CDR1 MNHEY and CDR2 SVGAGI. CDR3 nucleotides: TGTGCCAGCAGTTACTTCGGTGTGGGATCTACCTACGAGCAGTACTTC. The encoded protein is CASSYFGVGSTYEQYF.

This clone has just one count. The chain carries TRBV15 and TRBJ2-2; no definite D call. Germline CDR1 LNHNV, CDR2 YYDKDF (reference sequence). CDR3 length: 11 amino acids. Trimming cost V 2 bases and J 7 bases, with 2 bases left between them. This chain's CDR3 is CATSRYGELFF. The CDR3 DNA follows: TGTGCCACCAGCAGATACGGGGAGCTGTTTTTT.

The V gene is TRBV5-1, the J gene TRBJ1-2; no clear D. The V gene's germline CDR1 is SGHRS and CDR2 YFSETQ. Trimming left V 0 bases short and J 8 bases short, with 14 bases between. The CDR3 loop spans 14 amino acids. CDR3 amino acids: CASSLAGGSFGYTF. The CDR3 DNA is TGCGCCAGCAGCTTGGCAGGAGGATCTTTCGGCTACACCTTC.

For the CDR3, the DNA is TGTGCCATCATGACAGGGGGAAGCTCTGGAAACACCATATATTTT. Protein product: CAIMTGGSSGNTIYF. The chain recombines TRBV7-9 with TRBJ1-3; 9 bases are a match to TRBD1. Trimming removed 10 bases from V and 0 bases from J; junction bases left unmatched: 7. The V gene's germline CDR1 is SEHNR and CDR2 FQNEAQ (reference sequence). The CDR3 covers 15 residues. The full variable domain, with the rest looked up from reference TRBV7-9 and TRBJ1-3, is DTGVSQNPRHKITKRGQNVTFRCDPISEHNRLYWYRQTLGQGPEFLTYFQNEAQLEKSRLLSDRFSAERPKGSFSTLEIQRTEQGDSAMYLCAIMTGGSSGNTIYFGEGSWLTVV.

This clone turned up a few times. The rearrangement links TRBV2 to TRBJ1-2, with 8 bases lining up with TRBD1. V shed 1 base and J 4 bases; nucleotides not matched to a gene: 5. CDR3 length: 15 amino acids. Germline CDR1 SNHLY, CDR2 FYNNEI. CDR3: CASSEGTGTVYGYTF. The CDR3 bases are TGTGCCAGCAGTGAAGGGACAGGGACAGTCTATGGCTACACCTTC.

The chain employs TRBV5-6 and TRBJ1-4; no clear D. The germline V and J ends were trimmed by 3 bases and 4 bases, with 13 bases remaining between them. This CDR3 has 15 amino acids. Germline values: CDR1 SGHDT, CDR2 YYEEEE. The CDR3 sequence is CASSYGGSNNEKLFF. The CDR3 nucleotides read TGTGCCAGCAGCTACGGAGGGAGTAATAATGAAAAACTGTTTTTT.

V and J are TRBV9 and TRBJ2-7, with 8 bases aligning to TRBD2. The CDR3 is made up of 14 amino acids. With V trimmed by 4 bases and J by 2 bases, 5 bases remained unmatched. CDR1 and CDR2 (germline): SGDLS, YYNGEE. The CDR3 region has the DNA TGTGCCAGCAGCCGGGGGGGCCGCGCCTACGAGCAGTACTTC. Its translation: CASSRGGRAYEQYF.

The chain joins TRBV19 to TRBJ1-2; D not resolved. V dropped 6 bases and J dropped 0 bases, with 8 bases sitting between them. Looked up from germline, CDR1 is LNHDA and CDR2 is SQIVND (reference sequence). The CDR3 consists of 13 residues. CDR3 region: CASRTTANYGYTF. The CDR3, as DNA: TGTGCCAGTAGGACGACGGCTAACTATGGCTACACCTTC.